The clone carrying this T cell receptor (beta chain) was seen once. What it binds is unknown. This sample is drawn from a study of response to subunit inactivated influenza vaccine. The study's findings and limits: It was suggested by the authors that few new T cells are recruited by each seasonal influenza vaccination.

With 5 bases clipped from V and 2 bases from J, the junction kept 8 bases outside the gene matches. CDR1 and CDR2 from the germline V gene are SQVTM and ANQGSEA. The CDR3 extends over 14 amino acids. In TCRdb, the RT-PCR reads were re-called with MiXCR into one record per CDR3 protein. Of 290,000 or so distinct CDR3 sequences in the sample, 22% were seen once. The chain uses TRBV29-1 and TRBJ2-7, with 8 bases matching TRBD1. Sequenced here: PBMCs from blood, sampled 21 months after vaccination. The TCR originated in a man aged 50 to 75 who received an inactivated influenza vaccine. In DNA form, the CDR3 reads TGCAGCGTTTTTCAGGGGGCGATCCCCTACGAGCAGTACTTC. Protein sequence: CSVFQGAIPYEQYF.